The next 5 T cell receptor beta chains were all read from a single sample in a study of T cells in Graves' hyperthyroidism and ophthalmopathy. Researchers took RNA transcripts and amplified the TCR beta CDR3 regions from them. First-round RT-PCR targeting the TCR CDR3 was performed with the HTBI primer set. TCRdb independently ran MiXCR on the multiplex PCR reads; one entry per CDR3 protein. The data show approximately 430,000 distinct CDR3 sequences, roughly 14% seen once. Sequencing input: blood. The receptors were gathered from a man in his late teens or twenties with Graves' ophthalmopathy.

The rearrangement links TRBV7-9 to TRBJ2-2; D is perhaps TRBD1 or TRBD2 (6 bases each). Germline values: CDR1 SEHNR, CDR2 FQNEAQ (reference sequence). V was clipped by 6 bases and J by 4 bases, with 24 bases between them. The CDR3 is 18 amino acids. Here the CDR3 reads CASRGGPDPGPGTGELFF. The CDR3 DNA is TGTGCCAGCAGGGGGGGCCCGGATCCAGGGCCTGGCACCGGGGAGCTGTTTTTT.

V is TRBV18 and J is TRBJ2-1; 8 nucleotides agree with TRBD2. Germline-derived CDR1 and CDR2 are KGHSH and LQKENI. With V trimmed by 1 base and J by 5 bases, 10 bases remained unmatched. The CDR3 runs to 17 residues. The CDR3 loop reads CASSPLFVTSGNNEQFF. The CDR3 DNA sequence: TGTGCCAGCTCACCACTTTTTGTCACTAGCGGTAACAATGAGCAGTTCTTC.

The chain employs TRBV24-1 and TRBJ1-2; TRBD1 aligns across 8 bases. V gave up 4 bases and J gave up 5 bases; unmatched junction bases: 8. Germline loops: CDR1 KGHDR, CDR2 SFDVKD. The CDR3 has 15 residues. The CDR3 spells CATSDPGQGSYGYTF. In DNA form, the CDR3 reads TGTGCCACCAGTGACCCTGGACAGGGCAGTTATGGCTACACCTTC.

Comments on this clonotype: A read error is possible here, since a much larger clone lies one base away. It is likely a read error, because the conserved phenylalanine at the end of the CDR3 is missing. V is TRBV7-9 and J is TRBJ2-1; 7 nucleotides line up with TRBD2. The germline gives CDR1 SEHNR, CDR2 FQNEAQ (reference sequence). V lost 2 bases and J lost 5; bases outside the gene matches: 9. The CDR3 runs to 16 residues. CDR3 protein: CASSLLRFREDNEQFS. The CDR3 bases are TGTGCCAGCAGCTTATTAAGGTTTCGGGAGGACAATGAGCAGTTCTCC.

This clonotype has ten or more counts. This chain connects TRBV5-1 to TRBJ1-2; D gene unclear. V shed 3 bases and J shed 8 bases, with 17 bases lying between them. This CDR3 has 14 residues. CDR1 SGHRS and CDR2 YFSETQ come from the germline V gene. DNA for the CDR3: TGCGCCAGCAGCTACTATGCGGCGGCAGAGGGCTACACCTTC. It yields the protein CASSYYAAAEGYTF.